Below are 29 T cell receptor beta chains sequenced from a single sample in a study of T cell responses to AZD1222 COVID-19 vaccine. Assay used: immunoSEQ multiplex PCR; TCRdb lists only in-frame clones, some missing. The profile shows about 140,000 clones, about 88% of them singletons. Sequences were derived from peripheral blood, sampled on day 0 of AZD1222 vaccination. Source of these receptors: an adult in good health.

The rearrangement links TRBV30 to TRBJ1-1; unclear D gene. The CDR3 has 15 residues. Deletions cut 4 bases from V and 2 bases from J, with 17 bases between. The V gene's germline CDR1 is GTSNPN and CDR2 SVGIG (reference sequence). CDR3 nucleotides: TGTGCCTGGACTCGATGGCAATCCCAAAACACTGAAGCTTTCTTT. Encoded protein: CAWTRWQSQNTEAFF.

V and J are TRBV6-5 and TRBJ1-2; 10 bases fit TRBD1. The ends lost 8 bases at V and 6 bases at J; junction bases unmatched: 9. The germline CDR1 and CDR2 sequences are MNHEY and SVGAGI. There are 14 residues in the CDR3. DNA of the CDR3: TGTGCCAGCTGGGACAGGGGTGATTCTAATGGCTACACCTTC. Amino acids: CASWDRGDSNGYTF.

The V call is TRBV29-1, the J call TRBJ2-7; D perhaps matches TRBD1 (7 bases). The germline V gene has CDR1 SQVTM and CDR2 ANQGSEA. V lost 1 base and J 9 bases, leaving 25 bases between the germline ends. The CDR3 covers 16 residues. CDR3 region: CSVEGAGQLESSGQYF. DNA for the CDR3: TGCAGCGTTGAAGGGGCGGGACAGCTTGAATCCTCCGGGCAGTACTTC.

The DNA for the CDR3 is TGTGCCAGCAGCCTCGACAGGTTTTTCTTT. This codes for CASSLDRFFF. The genes are TRBV7-9 and TRBJ1-1; D is perhaps TRBD1 (6 bases). This CDR3 has 10 amino acids. Trimming took 5 bases from V and 13 from J, leaving 11 bases between them. In germline, CDR1 is SEHNR, CDR2 FQNEAQ (reference sequence).

The chain has TRBV4-1 and TRBJ1-4; no definite D call. The CDR3 spans 15 residues. Germline values: CDR1 MGHRA, CDR2 YSYEKL. V gave up 0 bases and J gave up 4 bases, with 9 bases separating them. DNA for the CDR3: TGCGCCAGCAGCCAAGACCCGGACTATAATGAAAAACTGTTTTTT. Translation gives CASSQDPDYNEKLFF.

The chain links TRBV7-9 to TRBJ2-6, with 7 bases that match TRBD1. Germline V lookup: CDR1 SEHNR, CDR2 FQNEAQ (reference sequence). The CDR3 is 17 amino acids. J gave up 0 bases and V 4 bases, and 6 bases lay outside the gene matches. The CDR3 reads CASSSPGQSSGANVLTF. The DNA of the CDR3 is TGTGCCAGCAGCTCTCCGGGACAGAGCTCTGGGGCCAACGTCCTGACTTTC.

This chain joins TRBV5-1 and TRBJ2-7, with 13 nucleotides matching TRBD2. The CDR3 has 19 residues. The germline gives CDR1 SGHRS, CDR2 YFSETQ. After removal of 4 bases from V and 0 bases from J, the junction contained 13 bases not matched to a gene. CDR3 DNA: TGCGCCAGCAGCCTCGGACTAGCGGGAGTATACGGTCTCTCCTACGAGCAGTACTTC. It yields the protein CASSLGLAGVYGLSYEQYF.

Note on this clone: One end of the junction is discordant with germline, which a read error may explain. The chain links TRBV11-2 to TRBJ1-4, with D perhaps TRBD1 (5 bases). Germline V gene data show CDR1 as SGHAT and CDR2 as FQNNGV. This CDR3 comprises 15 residues. The CDR3 reads CASTLLGGPNEKLFF. DNA for the CDR3: TGTGCCAGCACCTTACTGGGGGGTCCGAATGAAAAACTGTTTTTT.

This rearrangement joins TRBV19 to TRBJ2-1; D might be TRBD2 (6 bases). The length of the CDR3 is 17 residues. Germline CDR1 LNHDA, CDR2 SQIVND (reference sequence). With 1 base removed from V and 8 bases from J, the gap between germline ends came to 21 bases. The CDR3 region has the DNA TGTGCCAGTAGTATAGTGGGAATAGCGGACTCCCGGGATGAGCAGTTCTTC. This gives the protein CASSIVGIADSRDEQFF.

This chain links TRBV19 with TRBJ2-2; tentatively, D is TRBD1 (6 bases). Germline loops: CDR1 LNHDA, CDR2 SQIVND (reference sequence). This CDR3 is 13 amino acids long. Trimming cost V 4 bases and J 6 bases, with 9 bases left between them. Here the CDR3 reads CASSTGQPGELFF. CDR3 bases: TGTGCCAGTAGTACCGGACAGCCCGGGGAGCTGTTTTTT.

V usage is TRBV6-2 or TRBV6-3 and J usage is TRBJ1-4, with 10 bases identical to TRBD1. Germline loops: CDR1 MNHEY, CDR2 SVGEGT. Unmatched junction bases numbered 1, after V lost 2 bases and J lost 4 bases. The CDR3 consists of 15 residues. CDR3: CASSYGQGVNEKLFF. In nucleotides, the CDR3 is TGTGCCAGCAGTTACGGACAGGGGGTTAATGAAAAACTGTTTTTT.

The rearrangement joins TRBV19 to TRBJ1-6; D is undetermined. Trimming took off 5 bases at V and 0 bases at J, with 5 bases between the two ends. CDR3 length: 14 amino acids. CDR1 and CDR2 (germline): LNHDA, SQIVND (reference sequence). CDR3 sequence (DNA): TGTGCCAGTAGTTACAGCTCCTATAATTCACCCCTCCACTTT. Translated: CASSYSSYNSPLHF.

The chain couples TRBV6-5 to TRBJ1-1; TRBD1 matches at 8 bases. This CDR3 is 15 amino acids long. CDR1 and CDR2 from the germline V gene are MNHEY and SVGAGI. The V and J ends lost 0 bases and 6 bases, in that order; junction bases with no gene match: 6. The CDR3 nucleotides are TGTGCCAGCAGTTACTCACAGGGGGAAGTGGCTGAAGCTTTCTTT. This translates into CASSYSQGEVAEAFF.

The CDR3 here is CASSFQGSGELFF. The CDR3 DNA sequence: TGTGCCAGCAGTTTTCAAGGTTCCGGGGAGCTGTTTTTT. V is TRBV27 and J is TRBJ2-2, with D uncertain. CDR1 and CDR2 (germline): MNHEY, SMNVEV (reference sequence). The CDR3 is made up of 13 amino acids. Trimming removed 3 bases from V and 6 bases from J, with 8 bases in between.

This rearrangement joins TRBV5-1 to TRBJ1-1; maybe TRBD1 (5 bases). V was cut by 3 bases and J by 5 bases, with 14 bases left in between. The CDR3 runs 14 residues. Germline values: CDR1 SGHRS, CDR2 YFSETQ. This CDR3 is CASSYTGARTEAFF. CDR3 in DNA: TGCGCCAGCAGCTACACAGGCGCGAGGACTGAAGCTTTCTTT.

The gene calls are TRBV6-5 and TRBJ1-1, with 10 nucleotides matching TRBD1. The CDR3 has 15 residues. CDR1 is MNHEY, CDR2 SVGAGI, per germline. With 6 bases clipped from V and 1 base from J, the junction kept 5 bases outside the gene matches. CDR3 in DNA: TGTGCCAGCAGCCCCGACAGGGGGCGGAACACTGAAGCTTTCTTT. It yields the protein CASSPDRGRNTEAFF.

This chain links TRBV7-2 with TRBJ1-2, with D tentatively TRBD1 (6 bases). V was trimmed by 1 base and J by 5 bases, leaving 14 bases between them. From germline, CDR1 is SGHTA and CDR2 FQGNSA. The CDR3 is 15 amino acids. The CDR3 sequence is CASSLEQGRRYGYTF. DNA of the CDR3: TGTGCCAGCAGCTTAGAACAGGGAAGGAGGTATGGCTACACCTTC.

This clone was seen once. The J gene is TRBJ2-2, the V gene TRBV11-2; TRBD1 agrees at 8 bases. The CDR3 spans 17 residues. Trimming cost V 7 bases and J 1 base; bases outside gene matches: 11. Germline V gives CDR1 SGHAT, CDR2 FQNNGV. CDR3 sequence: CASIRPAGTGNTGELFF. The CDR3 bases are TGTGCCAGCATACGACCGGCCGGGACAGGGAACACCGGGGAGCTGTTTTTT.

The J gene is TRBJ1-1, the V gene TRBV5-1; 7 positions agree with TRBD1. There are 14 residues in the CDR3. V was clipped by 4 bases and J by 6 bases; unmatched bases: 9. Germline V gene lookup returns CDR1 SGHRS and CDR2 YFSETQ. CDR3 sequence: CASSVNRGKSEAFF. The CDR3 DNA sequence: TGCGCCAGCAGCGTGAACAGGGGCAAATCTGAAGCTTTCTTT.

This clone was seen only once. V usage is TRBV7-3 and J usage is TRBJ2-1; TRBD2 aligns across 9 bases. Trimming took 0 bases from V and 3 from J; bases not matched to a gene: 3. Germline V gene sequence: CDR1 SGHTA, CDR2 FQGTGA. This CDR3 contains 16 residues. The CDR3 region is CASSLTPTSGYNEQFF. In DNA, the CDR3 is TGTGCCAGCAGCTTAACCCCGACTAGCGGCTACAATGAGCAGTTCTTC.

V usage is TRBV18 and J usage is TRBJ2-1; 13 nucleotides match TRBD2. There are 18 residues in the CDR3. After removal of 3 bases from V and 2 bases from J, the junction contained 7 bases not matched to a gene. CDR1 is KGHSH, CDR2 LQKENI, per germline. The DNA for the CDR3 is TGTGCCAGCTCACCGCGGCGGACTAGCGGGGGCCCCTACAATGAGCAGTTCTTC. Encoded protein: CASSPRRTSGGPYNEQFF. Using reference TRBV18 and TRBJ2-1 for the parts outside the CDR3, the full variable domain is NAGVMQNPRHLVRRRGQEARLRCSPMKGHSHVYWYRQLPEEGLKFMVYLQKENIIDESGMPKERFSAEFPKEGPSILRIQQVVRGDSAAYFCASSPRRTSGGPYNEQFFGPGTRLTVL.

As DNA, the CDR3 is TGTGCCAAATCCGGGACAGGGACCTACGAGCAGTACTTC. It encodes CAKSGTGTYEQYF. The gene calls are TRBV11-3 and TRBJ2-7, with 9 bases that match TRBD1. The V gene end was trimmed by 10 bases and the J gene end by 2 bases; junction bases not matched to a gene: 6. The germline gives CDR1 SGHNT, CDR2 YENEEA. This CDR3 has 13 amino acids.

The chain recombines TRBV5-4 with TRBJ1-2, with TRBD1 matching over 8 bases. With 5 bases clipped from V and 4 bases from J, the junction kept 7 bases outside the gene matches. Germline lookup yields CDR1 SGHNT and CDR2 YYREEE (reference sequence). The CDR3 runs to 14 residues. The CDR3 region has the DNA TGTGCCAGCAGTAAAGACAGGGGACCCTATGGCTACACCTTC. Translating gives CASSKDRGPYGYTF.

The chain combines TRBV7-9 with TRBJ2-2; no reliable D call. CDR3 length: 12 amino acids. The V gene's germline CDR1 is SEHNR and CDR2 FQNEAQ (reference sequence). Trimming took off 1 base at V and 7 bases at J, with 4 bases between the two ends. Here the CDR3 DNA reads TGTGCCAGCAGCTTAGAAGTCGGGGAGCTGTTTTTT. This translates into CASSLEVGELFF.

The gene calls are TRBV4-1 and TRBJ1-2, with TRBD1 matching 11 bases. The V segment lost 4 bases and the J segment 4 bases; nucleotides outside the gene matches: 5. The CDR3 length is 15 residues. Germline V gene sequence: CDR1 MGHRA, CDR2 YSYEKL. CDR3 sequence: CASSPGTGGSYGYTF. As DNA, the CDR3 is TGCGCCAGCAGCCCCGGGACAGGGGGTTCCTATGGCTACACCTTC.

The chain couples TRBV21-1 to TRBJ2-1; TRBD2 is taken as the D call from the table, unchecked against the DNA. TRBV21-1 is an annotated pseudogene. This CDR3 contains 15 residues. CDR3 nucleotides: TGTGCCAGCAGCAAAGCACCCGGGGGGCAATTTGTGCAGTTCTTC. Translated, it gives CASSKAPGGQFVQFF.

The chain has TRBV6-1 and TRBJ2-7; tentatively, D is TRBD1 (6 bases). The V and J ends lost 3 bases and 6 bases respectively, with 9 bases between them. Per the germline V gene, CDR1 is MNHNS and CDR2 is SASEGT. The CDR3 consists of 12 residues. For the CDR3, the DNA is TGTGCCAGCAGTGATACAGGGAGCGAGCAGTACTTC. This encodes CASSDTGSEQYF.

The chain carries TRBV9 and TRBJ2-1; TRBD2 aligns across 11 bases. The V gene's germline CDR1 is SGDLS and CDR2 YYNGEE. The CDR3 length is 15 residues. The J segment lost 6 bases and the V segment lost 4 bases, leaving 6 bases of the junction unmatched. The CDR3 sequence: CASSPLAGGGNEQFF. CDR3 DNA: TGTGCCAGCAGCCCGTTAGCGGGAGGGGGCAATGAGCAGTTCTTC.

This rearrangement joins TRBV7-9 to TRBJ1-1, with D perhaps matching TRBD1 (5 bases). Germline lookup yields CDR1 SEHNR and CDR2 FQNEAQ (reference sequence). CDR3 length equals 17 residues. Trimming pared 1 base from V and 1 base from J, leaving 16 bases between. CDR3 sequence reads: CASSLGRITRGNTEAFF. In DNA form, the CDR3 reads TGTGCCAGCAGCTTAGGGCGGATTACGAGGGGGAACACTGAAGCTTTCTTT.